Listed below are T cell receptor beta chains from one sample, sequenced in a study of patients and donors after allogeneic stem cell transplantation. MiXCR, run by TCRdb on the RT-PCR reads, gives a single entry per CDR3 protein. This table has 900,000 to 1,000,000 distinct CDR3 sequences, more than 15% appearing once. The sample was blood, either unsorted or a sorted T cell fraction (not recorded which). Receptor source: a human donor who was either an allogeneic HSCT recipient or a stem cell or donor lymphocyte infusion donor (not recorded which). It is not recorded whose cells these are; they may come from a transplant donor. Each CDR3 is given with its conserved first and last residue. Each record gives: CDR3 protein, V gene.

CSVEERGREQYF	TRBV29-1
CSASDRVEQFF	TRBV20-1
CSALQGAFYEQYF	TRBV20-1
CASSVGSGITYEQYF	TRBV9
CASSEGDRAYYGYTF	TRBV9
CASSQDGAFF	TRBV4-3
CATSDSPVDTQYF	TRBV24-1
CATQRAGINYEQYF	TRBV7-2
CSAQTRQRPSPDYGYTF	TRBV29-1
CASSLGTGSLGGDGYTF	TRBV6-1
CSARPVGFYEQYF	TRBV20-1
CASSGGNSGNTIYF	TRBV5-1
CASSPTHGNQPQHF	TRBV6-1
CASSLVAPASHSNQPQHF	TRBV11-2
CATSREDIPYEQYF	TRBV15
CSVEGGQGLATQYF	TRBV29-1
CASSLFTGINQPQHF	TRBV5-6
CASSLVTRGGYEQYF	TRBV7-2
CASSLVPGLLNEQYF	TRBV5-1
CASSVGMTDSYEQYF	TRBV9